The clone carrying this T cell receptor beta chain was detected only a few times. Its antigen is as yet unknown. V lost 7 bases and J 5 bases, leaving 9 bases between the germline ends. This CDR3 has 12 amino acids. Germline V gene lookup returns CDR1 MRHNA and CDR2 SNTAGT. The record originates from a study of beta chain features in type 1 diabetes. Overall study results and limits: The cDNA sequencing approach could over-represent high-TCR-expressing cells. Type 1 diabetes patients showed a moderate but significant shortening of TCRB CDR3s in all four CD4+ subsets.

Sorted populations all had greater than 95% purity. Of the isolated RNA, all was reverse transcribed, and so the sequenced material was expressed TCRB transcripts. TCRdb's copy holds only in-frame clones and misses some; the assay was immunoSEQ multiplex PCR. Of some 240,000 clones listed, roughly 17% are singletons. The V call is TRBV6-4, the J call TRBJ2-1; no reliable D call. The sample was naive CD4+ T cells from blood. The source of this sequence is a man aged 25 to 40 with type 1 diabetes. The CDR3 here is CASKGWHNEQFF. In DNA form, the CDR3 reads TGTGCCAGCAAAGGGTGGCACAATGAGCAGTTCTTC.